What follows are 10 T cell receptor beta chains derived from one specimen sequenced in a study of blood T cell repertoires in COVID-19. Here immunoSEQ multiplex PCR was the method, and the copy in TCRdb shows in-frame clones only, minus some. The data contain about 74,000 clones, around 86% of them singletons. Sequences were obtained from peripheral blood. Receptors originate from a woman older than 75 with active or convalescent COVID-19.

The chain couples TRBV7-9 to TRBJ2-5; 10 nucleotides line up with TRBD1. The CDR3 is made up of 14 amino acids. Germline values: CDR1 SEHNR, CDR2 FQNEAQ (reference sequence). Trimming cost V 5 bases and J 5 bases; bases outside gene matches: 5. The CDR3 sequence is CASSPGTGVETQYF. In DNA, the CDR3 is TGTGCCAGCAGCCCCGGGACAGGGGTTGAGACCCAGTACTTC.

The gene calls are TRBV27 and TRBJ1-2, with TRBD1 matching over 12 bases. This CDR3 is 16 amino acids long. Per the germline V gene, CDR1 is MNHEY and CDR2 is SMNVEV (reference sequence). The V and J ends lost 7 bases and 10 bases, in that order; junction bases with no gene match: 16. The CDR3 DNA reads TGTGCCAGCACCCCCAACCGGGACAGGGGGCAAAGATACTACACCTTC. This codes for CASTPNRDRGQRYYTF.

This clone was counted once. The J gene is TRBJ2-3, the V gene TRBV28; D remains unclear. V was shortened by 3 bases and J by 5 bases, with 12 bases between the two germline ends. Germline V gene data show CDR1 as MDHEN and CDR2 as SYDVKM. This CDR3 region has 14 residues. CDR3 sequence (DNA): TGTGCCAGCAGTTTGGCCACCTCTTTAGATACGCAGTATTTT. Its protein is CASSLATSLDTQYF.

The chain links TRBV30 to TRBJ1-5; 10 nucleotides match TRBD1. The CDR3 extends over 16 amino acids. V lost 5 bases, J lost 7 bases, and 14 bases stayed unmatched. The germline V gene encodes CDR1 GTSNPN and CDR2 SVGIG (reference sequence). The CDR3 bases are TGTGCCTGGGGGGGTAAAGACAGGGGGCGCGTGCAGCCCCAGCATTTT. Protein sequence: CAWGGKDRGRVQPQHF.

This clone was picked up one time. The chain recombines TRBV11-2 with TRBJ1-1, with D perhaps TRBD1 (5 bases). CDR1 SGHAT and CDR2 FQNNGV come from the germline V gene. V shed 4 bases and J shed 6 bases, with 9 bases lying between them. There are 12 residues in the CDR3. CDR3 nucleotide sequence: TGTGCCAGCAGCTCAGGGTTTCCTGAAGCTTTCTTT. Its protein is CASSSGFPEAFF.

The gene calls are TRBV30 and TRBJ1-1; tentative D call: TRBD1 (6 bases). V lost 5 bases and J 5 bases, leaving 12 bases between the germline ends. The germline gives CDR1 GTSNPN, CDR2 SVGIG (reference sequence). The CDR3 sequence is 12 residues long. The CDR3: CAWSGARTEAFF. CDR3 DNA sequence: TGTGCCTGGTCAGGGGCGCGGACTGAAGCTTTCTTT. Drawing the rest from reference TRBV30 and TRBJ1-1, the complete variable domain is SQTIHQWPATLVQPVGSPLSLECTVEGTSNPNLYWYRQAAGRGLQLLFYSVGIGQISSEVPQNLSASRPQDRQFILSSKKLLLSDSGFYLCAWSGARTEAFFGQGTRLTVV.

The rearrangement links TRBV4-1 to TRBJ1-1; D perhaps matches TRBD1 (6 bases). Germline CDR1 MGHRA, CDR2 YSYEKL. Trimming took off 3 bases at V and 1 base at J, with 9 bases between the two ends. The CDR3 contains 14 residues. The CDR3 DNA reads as TGCGCCAGCAGCCATTCAGGGGCGAACACTGAAGCTTTCTTT. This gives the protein CASSHSGANTEAFF.

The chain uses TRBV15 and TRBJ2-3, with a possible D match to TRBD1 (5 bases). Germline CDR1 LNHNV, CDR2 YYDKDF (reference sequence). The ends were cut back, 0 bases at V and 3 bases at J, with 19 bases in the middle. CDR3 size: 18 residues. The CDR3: CATSRDVAGQGSTDTQYF. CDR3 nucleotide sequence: TGTGCCACCAGCAGAGATGTGGCAGGGCAAGGTTCGACAGATACGCAGTATTTT.

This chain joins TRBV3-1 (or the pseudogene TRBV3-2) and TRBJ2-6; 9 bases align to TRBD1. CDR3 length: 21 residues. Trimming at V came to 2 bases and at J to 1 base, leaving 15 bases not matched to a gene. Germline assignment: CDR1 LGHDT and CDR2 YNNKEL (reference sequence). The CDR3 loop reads CASSQPLDRGRAGSGANVLTF. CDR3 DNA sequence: TGTGCCAGCAGCCAACCACTGGACAGGGGCCGAGCCGGATCTGGGGCCAACGTCCTGACTTTC.

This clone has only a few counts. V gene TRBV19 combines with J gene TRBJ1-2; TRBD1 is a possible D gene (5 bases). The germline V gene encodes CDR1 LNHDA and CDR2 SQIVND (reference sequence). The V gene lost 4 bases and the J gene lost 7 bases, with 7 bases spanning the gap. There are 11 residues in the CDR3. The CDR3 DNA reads TGTGCCAGTAGTACAGGGTTTGGCTACACCTTC. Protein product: CASSTGFGYTF.